One and the same sample provided the 5 T cell receptor beta chains below, sequenced in a study of radiotherapy plus CTLA-4 blockade in lung cancer (dated by TCRdb to the late 2010s). Preparation of the library involved the immunoSEQ multiplex PCR assay. Imported from immuneACCESS, the table was reduced by TCRdb to in-frame sequences with V and J called. These copies leave out some clones; in studies compared against another copy, an unresolved V gene accounts for under half, and the cause of the remainder is not known. The sample has under 90,000 clones on record, around 72% of them singletons. Clones ranked in the top ten supply about an eighth of the sample. The specimen comprised peripheral blood, sampled from a patient treated with radiotherapy plus ipilimumab. The receptors stem from a human donor with non-small cell lung cancer that progressed on radiotherapy plus ipilimumab.

The chain links TRBV28 to TRBJ1-3; tentatively, D is TRBD1 (5 bases). Trimming took 4 bases from V and 4 from J, leaving 11 bases between them. The CDR3 is 14 amino acids. Germline CDR1 MDHEN, CDR2 SYDVKM. The CDR3 DNA sequence: TGTGCCAGCAGTTACGGGGGATCAGGAAACACCATATATTTT. Amino acids: CASSYGGSGNTIYF.

The V and J genes are TRBV28 and TRBJ2-2; D unresolved. Germline CDR1 reads MDHEN; CDR2 reads SYDVKM. The CDR3 is 15 residues long. Trimming pared 7 bases from V and 2 bases from J, leaving 14 bases between. The CDR3 DNA is TGTGCCAGCAACCCCTCCACAGACAACACCGGGGAGCTGTTTTTT. Amino acid sequence: CASNPSTDNTGELFF.

CDR3 amino acids: CSAPPDGDTEAFF. The CDR3 DNA sequence: TGCAGCGCCCCGCCGGACGGGGACACTGAAGCTTTCTTT. This rearrangement joins TRBV29-1 to TRBJ1-1; D not resolved. This CDR3 comprises 13 residues. Germline V gene data show CDR1 as SQVTM and CDR2 as ANQGSEA. V was clipped by 7 bases and J by 3 bases, with 15 bases between them.

The rearrangement uses TRBV6-1 and TRBJ1-5; possibly TRBD1 for D (6 bases). Per germline, CDR1 MNHNS and CDR2 SASEGT. The length of the CDR3 is 14 residues. The ends were cut back, 4 bases at V and 4 bases at J, with 11 bases in the middle. The CDR3 DNA sequence: TGTGCCAGCAGTGGGGACACAAAAAATCAGCCCCAGCATTTT. This gives the protein CASSGDTKNQPQHF.

This chain connects TRBV5-1 to TRBJ2-5; 14 bases fit TRBD2. The germline CDR1 and CDR2 sequences are SGHRS and YFSETQ. Germline trimming cut 4 bases from V and 5 bases from J; bases unmatched to any gene: 7. The CDR3 length is 16 residues. The CDR3 DNA sequence: TGCGCCAGCAGCCCCGGACTAGCGGGGGGTAGGGAGACCCAGTACTTC. This gives the protein CASSPGLAGGRETQYF.